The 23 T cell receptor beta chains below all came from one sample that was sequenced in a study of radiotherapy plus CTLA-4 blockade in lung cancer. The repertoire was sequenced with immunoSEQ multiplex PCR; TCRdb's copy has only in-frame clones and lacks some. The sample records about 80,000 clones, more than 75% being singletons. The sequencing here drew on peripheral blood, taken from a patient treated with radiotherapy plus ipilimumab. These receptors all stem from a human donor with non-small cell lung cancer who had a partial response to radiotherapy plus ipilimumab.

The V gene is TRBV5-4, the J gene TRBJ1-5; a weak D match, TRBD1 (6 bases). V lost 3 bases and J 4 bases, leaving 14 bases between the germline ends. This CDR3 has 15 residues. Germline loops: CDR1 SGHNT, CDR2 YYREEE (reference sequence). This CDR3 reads CASSSGGDKNQPQHF. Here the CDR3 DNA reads TGTGCCAGCAGCTCGGGAGGGGACAAAAATCAGCCCCAGCATTTT.

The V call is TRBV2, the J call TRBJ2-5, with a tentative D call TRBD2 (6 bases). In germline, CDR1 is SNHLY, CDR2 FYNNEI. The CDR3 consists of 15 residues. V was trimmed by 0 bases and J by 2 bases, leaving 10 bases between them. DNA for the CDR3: TGTGCCAGCAGTGAAGCTCGGAGGGGACAAGAGACCCAGTACTTC. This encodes CASSEARRGQETQYF.

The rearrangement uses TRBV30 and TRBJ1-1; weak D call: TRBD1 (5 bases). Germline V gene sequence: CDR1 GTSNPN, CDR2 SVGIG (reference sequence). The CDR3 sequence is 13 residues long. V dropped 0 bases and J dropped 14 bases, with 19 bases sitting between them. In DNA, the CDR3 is TGTGCCTGGAGTGTATTTGGGTCAGGGAGGCAATTCTTT. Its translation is CAWSVFGSGRQFF.

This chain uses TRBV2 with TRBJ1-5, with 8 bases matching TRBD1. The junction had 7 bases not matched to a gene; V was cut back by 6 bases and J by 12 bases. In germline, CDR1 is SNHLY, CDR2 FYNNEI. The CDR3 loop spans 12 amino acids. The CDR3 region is CASSAGQEGQHF. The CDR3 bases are TGTGCCAGCAGCGCGGGACAGGAGGGCCAGCATTTT.

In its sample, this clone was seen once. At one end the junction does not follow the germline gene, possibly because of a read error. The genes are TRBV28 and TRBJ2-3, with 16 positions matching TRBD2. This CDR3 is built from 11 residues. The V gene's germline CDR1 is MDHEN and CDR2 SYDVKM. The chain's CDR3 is CASRGLAGGSF. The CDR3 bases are TGTGCCAGCAGGGGACTAGCGGGAGGGTCCTTT. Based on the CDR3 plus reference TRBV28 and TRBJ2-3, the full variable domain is DVKVTQSSRYLVKRTGEKVFLECVQDMDHENMFWYRQDPGLGLRLIYFSYDVKMKEKGDIPEGYSVSREKKERFSLILESASTNQTSMYLCASRGLAGGSFGPGTRLTVL.

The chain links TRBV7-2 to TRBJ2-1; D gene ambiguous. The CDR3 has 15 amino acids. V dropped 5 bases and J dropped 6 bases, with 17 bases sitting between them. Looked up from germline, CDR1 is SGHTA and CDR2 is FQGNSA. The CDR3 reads CASSPPPERGNEQFF. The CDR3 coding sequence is TGTGCCAGCAGCCCCCCCCCGGAGCGAGGCAATGAGCAGTTCTTC. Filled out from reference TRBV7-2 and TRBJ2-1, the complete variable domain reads GAGVSQSPSNKVTEKGKDVELRCDPISGHTALYWYRQSLGQGLEFLIYFQGNSAPDKSGLPSDRFSAERTGGSVSTLTIQRTQQEDSAVYLCASSPPPERGNEQFFGPGTRLTVL.

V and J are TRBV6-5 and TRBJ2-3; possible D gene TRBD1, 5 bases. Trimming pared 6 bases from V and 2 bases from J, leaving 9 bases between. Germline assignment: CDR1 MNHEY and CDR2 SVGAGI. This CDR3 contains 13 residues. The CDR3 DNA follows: TGTGCCAGCAGCAGGACATACACAGATACGCAGTATTTT. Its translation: CASSRTYTDTQYF.

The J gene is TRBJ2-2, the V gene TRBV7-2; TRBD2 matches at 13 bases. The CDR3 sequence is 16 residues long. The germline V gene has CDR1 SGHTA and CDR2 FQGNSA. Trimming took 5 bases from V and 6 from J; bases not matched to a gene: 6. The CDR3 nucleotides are TGTGCCAGCAGCCCCCGGACTAGCGGGAGCTCCGGGGAGCTGTTTTTT. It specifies CASSPRTSGSSGELFF. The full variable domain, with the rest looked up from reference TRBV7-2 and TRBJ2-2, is GAGVSQSPSNKVTEKGKDVELRCDPISGHTALYWYRQSLGQGLEFLIYFQGNSAPDKSGLPSDRFSAERTGGSVSTLTIQRTQQEDSAVYLCASSPRTSGSSGELFFGEGSRLTVL.

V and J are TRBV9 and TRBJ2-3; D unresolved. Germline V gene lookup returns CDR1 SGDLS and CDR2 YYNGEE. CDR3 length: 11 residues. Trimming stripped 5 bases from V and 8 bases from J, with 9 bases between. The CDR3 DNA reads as TGTGCCAGCAGTTACGGTGGTACGCAGTATTTT. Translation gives CASSYGGTQYF.

CDR3 in amino acids: CASSELGGEHVAGYTF. The CDR3 DNA reads TGTGCCAGCAGTGAATTAGGAGGTGAGCATGTCGCGGGCTACACCTTC. The chain has TRBV25-1 and TRBJ1-2; no clear D. CDR1 is MGHDK and CDR2 is SYGVNS in the germline V gene. The V end was cut by 1 base, the J end by 8 bases, with 20 bases between. The length of the CDR3 is 16 residues.

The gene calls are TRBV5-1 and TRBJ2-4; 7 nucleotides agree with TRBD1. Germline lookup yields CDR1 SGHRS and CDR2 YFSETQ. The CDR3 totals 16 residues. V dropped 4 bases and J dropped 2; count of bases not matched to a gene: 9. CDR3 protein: CASSTRGGSTKNIQYF. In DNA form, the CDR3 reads TGCGCCAGCAGCACCCGAGGGGGCTCTACCAAAAACATTCAGTACTTC.

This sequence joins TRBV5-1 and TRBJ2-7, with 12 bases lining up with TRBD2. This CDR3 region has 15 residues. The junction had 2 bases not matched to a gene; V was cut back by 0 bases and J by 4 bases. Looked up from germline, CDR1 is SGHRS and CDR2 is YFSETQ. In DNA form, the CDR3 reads TGCGCCAGCAGCTTGGGACTAGCGGGAGTTTACGAGCAGTACTTC. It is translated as CASSLGLAGVYEQYF.

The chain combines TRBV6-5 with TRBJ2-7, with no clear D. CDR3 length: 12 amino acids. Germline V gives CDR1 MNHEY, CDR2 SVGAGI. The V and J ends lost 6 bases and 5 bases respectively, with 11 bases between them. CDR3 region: CASSYPDNEQYV. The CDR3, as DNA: TGTGCCAGCAGCTACCCAGACAACGAGCAGTACGTC.

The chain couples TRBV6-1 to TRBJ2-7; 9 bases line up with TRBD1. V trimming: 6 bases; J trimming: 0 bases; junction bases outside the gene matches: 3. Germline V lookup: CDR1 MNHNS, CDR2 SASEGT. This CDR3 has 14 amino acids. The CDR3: CASRRTGDSYEQYF. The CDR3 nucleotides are TGTGCCAGCAGGAGGACAGGGGACTCCTACGAGCAGTACTTC.

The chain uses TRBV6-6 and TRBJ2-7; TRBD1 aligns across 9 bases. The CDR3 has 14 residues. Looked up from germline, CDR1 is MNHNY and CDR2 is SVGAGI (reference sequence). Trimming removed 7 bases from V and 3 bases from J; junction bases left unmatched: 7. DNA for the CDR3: TGTGCCAGCAAGCCCGGGACAGGGTACTACGAGCAGTACTTC. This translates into CASKPGTGYYEQYF.

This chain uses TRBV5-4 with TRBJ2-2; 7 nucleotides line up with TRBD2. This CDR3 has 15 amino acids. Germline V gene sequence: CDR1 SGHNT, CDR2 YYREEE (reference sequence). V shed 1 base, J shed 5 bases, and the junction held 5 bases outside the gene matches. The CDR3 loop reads CASSLSAGATGELFF. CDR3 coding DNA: TGTGCCAGCAGCTTGAGCGCGGGAGCTACCGGGGAGCTGTTTTTT.

This chain's CDR3 is CASSQDLGEGEAYNEQFF. The DNA for the CDR3 is TGCGCCAGCAGCCAAGACCTGGGGGAGGGAGAGGCCTACAATGAGCAGTTCTTC. The chain combines TRBV4-1 with TRBJ2-1; 7 nucleotides agree with TRBD2. Germline CDR1 MGHRA, CDR2 YSYEKL. The junction had 10 bases not matched to a gene; V was cut back by 0 bases and J by 2 bases. This CDR3 has 18 residues.

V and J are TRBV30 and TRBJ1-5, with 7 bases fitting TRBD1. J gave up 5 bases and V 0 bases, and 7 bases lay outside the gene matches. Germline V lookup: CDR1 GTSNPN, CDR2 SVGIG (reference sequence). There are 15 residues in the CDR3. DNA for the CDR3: TGTGCCTGGAGTGTACGAGGGGGCCCTTATCAGCCCCAGCATTTT. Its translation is CAWSVRGGPYQPQHF.

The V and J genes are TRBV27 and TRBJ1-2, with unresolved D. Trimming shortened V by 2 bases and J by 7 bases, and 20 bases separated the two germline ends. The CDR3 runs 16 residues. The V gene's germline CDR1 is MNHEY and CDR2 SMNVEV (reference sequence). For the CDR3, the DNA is TGTGCCAGCAGTTTACGCCCCCAGGCCTGGATCGGTGGCTACACCTTC. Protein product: CASSLRPQAWIGGYTF.

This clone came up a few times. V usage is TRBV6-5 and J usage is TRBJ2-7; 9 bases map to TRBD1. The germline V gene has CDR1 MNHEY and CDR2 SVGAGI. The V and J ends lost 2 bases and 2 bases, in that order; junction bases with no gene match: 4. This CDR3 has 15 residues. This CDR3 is CASSYGGQGTYEQYF. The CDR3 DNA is TGTGCCAGCAGTTACGGTGGACAGGGGACCTACGAGCAGTACTTC.

CDR3 sequence reads: CASSSGTGGLSEKLFF. The CDR3 DNA is TGTGCCAGCAGTTCTGGGACAGGGGGCTTGAGTGAAAAACTGTTTTTT. The chain carries TRBV28 and TRBJ1-4; 12 nucleotides line up with TRBD1. The CDR3 is 16 amino acids. Unmatched junction bases numbered 7, after V lost 4 bases and J lost 7 bases. Germline CDR1 reads MDHEN; CDR2 reads SYDVKM.

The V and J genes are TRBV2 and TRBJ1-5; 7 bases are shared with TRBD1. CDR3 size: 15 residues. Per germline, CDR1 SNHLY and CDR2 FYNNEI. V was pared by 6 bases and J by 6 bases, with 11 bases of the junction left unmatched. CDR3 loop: CASSAGTASSQPQHF. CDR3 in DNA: TGTGCCAGCAGCGCCGGGACAGCCTCCAGTCAGCCCCAGCATTTT.

CDR3 region: CASSSRELLFF. For the CDR3, the DNA is TGTGCCAGCAGCTCGCGGGAGTTGTTGTTCTTC. The chain is built from TRBV28 and TRBJ2-1, with 7 bases identical to TRBD2. The germline V gene encodes CDR1 MDHEN and CDR2 SYDVKM. The CDR3 spans 11 residues. Unmatched junction bases numbered 8, after V lost 6 bases and J lost 15 bases. The complete variable domain, with remaining parts taken from reference TRBV28 and TRBJ2-1, reads DVKVTQSSRYLVKRTGEKVFLECVQDMDHENMFWYRQDPGLGLRLIYFSYDVKMKEKGDIPEGYSVSREKKERFSLILESASTNQTSMYLCASSSRELLFFGPGTRLTVL.